This is a list of T cell receptor beta chains from one sample in a study of Ad26.COV2.S vaccination and SARS-CoV-2 variants. Profiled with immunoSEQ multiplex PCR; TCRdb holds only in-frame clones, not every one. Of about 350,000 clones listed, around nine tenths are singletons. Sample: peripheral blood, taken in a trial of Ad26.COV2.S vaccine versus placebo. Source of these receptors: a person aged 18-65 years who received the Ad26.COV2.S COVID-19 vaccine or a placebo. The CDR3 runs from the conserved cysteine through the conserved F or W. D genes are given only for firm matches. Size is stated for part of the rows, as once, few or many counts, or as a class when the clone is expanded.

CDR3 protein	CDR3 DNA	CDR3 length	D gene	V gene	J gene	clone size
CATSETTSGRAGGSTGNEQFF	TGTGCCACCAGTGAAACCACTAGCGGGAGGGCCGGGGGGTCTACTGGCAATGAGCAGTTCTTC	21	TRBD2	TRBV24-1	TRBJ2-1	.
CASRGPTWGTEAFF	TGTGCCAGCAGAGGACCGACCTGGGGCACTGAAGCTTTCTTT	14	.	TRBV6-5	TRBJ1-1	.
CASSVGVSGSYEQYF	TGTGCCAGCAGCGTAGGCGTTAGCGGGAGCTACGAGCAGTACTTC	15	TRBD2	TRBV9	TRBJ2-7	.
CASSFKGGSTDTQYF	TGTGCCAGCAGCTTTAAGGGTGGGTCCACAGATACGCAGTATTTT	15	.	TRBV7-9	TRBJ2-3	once
CASSQTRLAGGPETQYF	TGTGCCAGCAGCCAGACTAGACTAGCGGGGGGCCCAGAGACCCAGTACTTC	17	TRBD2	TRBV3-1/TRBV3-2	TRBJ2-5	.
CASSSRLTGSLYNEQFF	TGTGCCAGCAGTTCCAGGCTGACAGGTAGCCTCTACAATGAGCAGTTCTTC	17	.	TRBV28	TRBJ2-1	.
CASRAGVAGGMDTQYF	TGTGCCAGCAGGGCGGGGGTAGCGGGGGGAATGGATACGCAGTATTTT	16	TRBD2	TRBV7-2	TRBJ2-3	few
CASSLRDGFEQYF	TGTGCCAGCAGCCTCCGGGATGGCTTCGAGCAGTACTTC	13	.	TRBV3-1/TRBV3-2	TRBJ2-7	.
CASRKEGWTEAFF	TGTGCCAGCAGAAAAGAGGGTTGGACTGAAGCTTTCTTT	13	.	TRBV6-5	TRBJ1-1	.
CASSVTGTGINEQYF	TGTGCCAGCAGCGTGACCGGGACAGGGATCAACGAGCAGTACTTC	15	TRBD1	TRBV7-2	TRBJ2-7	.
CASSLSLAGGFNEQFF	TGCGCCAGCAGCTTAAGCTTAGCGGGGGGGTTTAATGAGCAGTTCTTC	16	TRBD2	TRBV5-1	TRBJ2-1	.
CASSLAGLETQYF	TGTGCCAGCAGTTTGGCAGGTTTGGAGACCCAGTACTTC	13	.	TRBV27	TRBJ2-5	.
CAWSVGTSYNEQFF	TGTGCCTGGAGTGTGGGGACTTCTTACAATGAGCAGTTCTTC	14	.	TRBV30	TRBJ2-1	.
CASSLSVVGSFQETQYF	TGTGCCAGCAGCTTGTCTGTTGTGGGGTCATTCCAAGAGACCCAGTACTTC	17	.	TRBV5-5	TRBJ2-5	.
CSAKGQGYNEQFF	TGCAGCGCCAAGGGACAGGGTTACAATGAGCAGTTCTTC	13	TRBD1	TRBV29-1	TRBJ2-1	.
CASSPRDRSPYEQYF	TGTGCCAGCAGTCCCCGGGACAGGAGCCCCTACGAGCAGTACTTC	15	TRBD1	TRBV6-2/TRBV6-3	TRBJ2-7	.